This TCR beta chain was obtained from a study of T cell repertoires in cytomegalovirus infection. The CDR3 totals 15 residues. V lost 3 bases to trimming and J lost 0 bases, with 8 bases between them. The germline V gene has CDR1 MGHRA and CDR2 YSYEKL. The table lists this clonotype with a few counts. TCRdb redid the calling of the reads with MiXCR, one entry per CDR3 protein. The sample has more than 250,000 distinct CDR3 sequences; roughly an eighth are singletons. Sequencing was performed on PBMCs. The J gene is TRBJ1-4, the V gene TRBV4-1; maybe TRBD1 (5 bases). The TCR sequence derives from a human donor in good health (CMV status not recorded). Some clones in this sample may be carry-over from other donors' samples. CDR3 DNA: TGCGCCAGCAGCCAGGGACCTGCAACTAATGAAAAACTGTTTTTT. Translation gives CASSQGPATNEKLFF.